Below, 20 T cell receptor beta chains from the same sample are listed, as sequenced in a study of blood T cell repertoires in COVID-19. Method: immunoSEQ multiplex PCR; TCRdb's copy keeps in-frame clones and lacks some. The sample includes approximately 60,000 clones, 85% to 95% seen only once; the top ten take approximately 2.9%. Material: peripheral blood. These receptors were collected from a man between 65 and 79 years old with active COVID-19.

The rearrangement joins TRBV7-8 to TRBJ2-2; tentatively, D is TRBD1 (6 bases). Looked up from germline, CDR1 is SGHVS and CDR2 is FQNEAQ. The CDR3 is 17 amino acids. The V and J ends lost 3 bases and 3 bases respectively, with 17 bases between them. The CDR3 DNA is TGTGCCAGCAGCTTCTTGCTTGGGGCAGGGGACACCGGGGAGCTGTTTTTT. Translating it yields CASSFLLGAGDTGELFF.

The chain employs TRBV5-1 and TRBJ1-2, with D uncertain. CDR1 and CDR2 (germline): SGHRS, YFSETQ. This CDR3 comprises 13 residues. Between the trimmed V and J ends, which lost 2 bases and 1 base, there was a span of 6 bases. The CDR3 bases are TGCGCCAGCAGCTTTGAGGGTAACTATGGCTACACCTTC. Residues: CASSFEGNYGYTF.

V gene TRBV6-6 combines with J gene TRBJ2-3; 9 positions match TRBD2. Germline V CDR1 and CDR2: MNHNY, SVGAGI (reference sequence). The ends lost 2 bases at V and 2 bases at J; junction bases unmatched: 5. CDR3 length equals 16 residues. The DNA of the CDR3 is TGTGCCAGCAGTTACAGCCTAGCGGGACTCACAGATACGCAGTATTTT. Translating gives CASSYSLAGLTDTQYF.

The J gene is TRBJ1-1, the V gene TRBV5-8, with 8 bases matching TRBD1. Trimming cost V 2 bases and J 4 bases; bases outside gene matches: 7. Germline loops: CDR1 SGHTS, CDR2 YDEGEE. The CDR3 has 15 residues. The CDR3, as DNA: TGTGCCAGCAGCTTAGGACAGGGTTTAGGCACTGAAGCTTTCTTT. Its translation: CASSLGQGLGTEAFF.

The CDR3 DNA reads as TGTGCCAGCAGTACGAGCGGGGGGAACTCCTACAATGAGCAGTTCTTC. Its protein product is CASSTSGGNSYNEQFF. V and J are TRBV7-2 and TRBJ2-1; 9 positions agree with TRBD2. V lost 6 bases and J lost 0; bases outside the gene matches: 6. The germline V gene has CDR1 SGHTA and CDR2 FQGNSA. The CDR3 contains 16 residues.

This sequence joins TRBV18 and TRBJ1-1; D is unclear. This CDR3 spans 14 amino acids. V was clipped by 2 bases and J by 1 base, with 8 bases between them. From germline, CDR1 is KGHSH and CDR2 LQKENI. CDR3 amino acids: CASSPYPGNTEAFF. CDR3 sequence (DNA): TGTGCCAGCTCACCATATCCAGGGAACACTGAAGCTTTCTTT. Using reference TRBV18 and TRBJ1-1 for the parts outside the CDR3, the full variable domain is NAGVMQNPRHLVRRRGQEARLRCSPMKGHSHVYWYRQLPEEGLKFMVYLQKENIIDESGMPKERFSAEFPKEGPSILRIQQVVRGDSAAYFCASSPYPGNTEAFFGQGTRLTVV.

The CDR3 loop reads CASSEASDTRYNEQFF. The CDR3 DNA is TGTGCCAGCAGTGAAGCGAGTGACACCCGCTACAATGAGCAGTTCTTC. The chain recombines TRBV6-1 with TRBJ2-1; no clear D. This CDR3 spans 16 amino acids. The germline V gene has CDR1 MNHNS and CDR2 SASEGT. V lost 0 bases and J 3 bases, leaving 12 bases between the germline ends.

The chain has TRBV5-1 and TRBJ2-3, with 11 bases fitting TRBD2. Germline V gives CDR1 SGHRS, CDR2 YFSETQ. This CDR3 spans 17 amino acids. V gave up 3 bases and J gave up 4 bases; unmatched junction bases: 10. The DNA for the CDR3 is TGCGCCAGCAGCTCAAGCGGGACTAGCGGTTTTCCAGATACGCAGTATTTT. This encodes CASSSSGTSGFPDTQYF.

This rearrangement joins TRBV6-2 or TRBV6-3 to TRBJ2-2, with D tentatively TRBD2 (5 bases). V was trimmed by 4 bases and J by 7 bases, leaving 13 bases between them. The V gene's germline CDR1 is MNHEY and CDR2 SVGEGT. This CDR3 has 14 residues. The chain's CDR3 is CASSFRTVLGELFF. CDR3 nucleotides: TGTGCCAGCAGTTTTCGGACTGTTCTCGGGGAGCTGTTTTTT.

This chain links TRBV28 with TRBJ1-2, with TRBD1 identical over 7 bases. The CDR3 runs to 13 residues. From germline, CDR1 is MDHEN and CDR2 SYDVKM. V lost 7 bases to trimming and J lost 3 bases; unmatched junction nucleotides: 5. CDR3 DNA sequence: TGTGCCAGCATCGGGACAGACTACTATGGCTACACCTTC. Translated: CASIGTDYYGYTF.

V gene TRBV21-1 combines with J gene TRBJ2-3; the D segment call TRBD2 is taken from the table without a DNA check. TRBV21-1 is given as a pseudogene. The CDR3 totals 17 residues. CDR3 amino acids: CASSARPLADSTDTQYF. The CDR3 DNA reads TGTGCCAGCAGCGCCCGCCCACTGGCGGATAGCACAGATACGCAGTATTTT.

The chain couples TRBV18 to TRBJ2-3; 7 bases match TRBD2. V shed 4 bases and J 2 bases; nucleotides not matched to a gene: 9. The CDR3 loop spans 16 amino acids. Per the germline V gene, CDR1 is KGHSH and CDR2 is LQKENI. The CDR3 reads CASSRQLATYTDTQYF. For the CDR3, the DNA is TGTGCCAGCTCACGCCAACTAGCGACCTACACAGATACGCAGTATTTT.

DNA for the CDR3: TGTGCCAGTAGTATAGGACAGGGGGCCGTAAATGAGCAGTTCTTC. It is translated as CASSIGQGAVNEQFF. The rearrangement links TRBV19 to TRBJ2-1; 10 bases are a match to TRBD1. There are 15 residues in the CDR3. V trimming: 1 base; J trimming: 7 bases; junction bases outside the gene matches: 4. CDR1 and CDR2 (germline): LNHDA, SQIVND (reference sequence).

The gene calls are TRBV6-5 and TRBJ2-5, with TRBD1 as a possible D gene (5 bases). V shed 6 bases and J shed 5 bases, with 7 bases lying between them. The CDR3 has 11 residues. CDR1 and CDR2 from the germline V gene are MNHEY and SVGAGI. The DNA for the CDR3 is TGTGCCAGCAGGAAGGGGGAGACCCAGTACTTC. This gives the protein CASRKGETQYF.

The rearrangement uses TRBV7-2 and TRBJ2-5; TRBD1 is a possible D gene (5 bases). Deletions cut 8 bases from V and 0 bases from J, with 10 bases between. From germline, CDR1 is SGHTA and CDR2 FQGNSA. The CDR3 spans 13 residues. In nucleotides, the CDR3 is TGTGCCAGCGCAGGGAAGTACCAAGAGACCCAGTACTTC. It yields the protein CASAGKYQETQYF.

The gene calls are TRBV10-2 and TRBJ2-7, with TRBD1 matching over 12 bases. Trimming removed 5 bases from V and 2 bases from J; junction bases left unmatched: 4. Germline V lookup: CDR1 WSHSY, CDR2 SAAADI. The CDR3 extends over 15 amino acids. CDR3 protein: CASSPGTGGAYEQYV. Written as DNA, the CDR3 is TGCGCCAGCAGTCCTGGGACAGGGGGCGCCTACGAGCAGTACGTC.

The chain is built from TRBV4-1 and TRBJ1-1; D may be TRBD1 (5 bases). Per germline, CDR1 MGHRA and CDR2 YSYEKL. Trimming removed 2 bases at V and 5 bases at J, with 15 bases between. The CDR3 contains 15 residues. CDR3 DNA: TGCGCCAGCAGCCAAAGATCAACAGGTACGACTGAAGCTTTCTTT. This codes for CASSQRSTGTTEAFF.

The chain joins TRBV25-1 to TRBJ2-5; 8 bases are shared with TRBD2. The junction had 5 bases not matched to a gene; V was cut back by 1 base and J by 1 base. The CDR3 totals 16 residues. Germline values: CDR1 MGHDK, CDR2 SYGVNS. CDR3 sequence reads: CASSEFGGGPQETQYF. The CDR3 nucleotides are TGTGCCAGCAGTGAATTTGGCGGGGGGCCCCAAGAGACCCAGTACTTC. The full variable domain, with the rest looked up from reference TRBV25-1 and TRBJ2-5, is EADIYQTPRYLVIGTGKKITLECSQTMGHDKMYWYQQDPGMELHLIHYSYGVNSTEKGDLSSESTVSRIRTEHFPLTLESARPSHTSQYLCASSEFGGGPQETQYFGPGTRLLVL.

J is TRBJ1-2 and V is TRBV6-1; TRBD1 aligns across 8 bases. The germline V gene has CDR1 MNHNS and CDR2 SASEGT. The CDR3 loop spans 14 amino acids. V gave up 2 bases and J gave up 7 bases; unmatched junction bases: 6. Here the CDR3 DNA reads TGTGCCAGCAGTGAATTCCAGGGGGCAGGTGGCTACACCTTC. This gives the protein CASSEFQGAGGYTF.

The CDR3 spells CASSLAMGQDRGNEQFF. Here the CDR3 DNA reads TGTGCCAGCAGCTTGGCTATGGGACAGGATAGGGGCAATGAGCAGTTCTTC. This chain joins TRBV5-4 and TRBJ2-1, with 8 bases matching TRBD1. Germline V CDR1 and CDR2: SGHNT, YYREEE (reference sequence). The CDR3 contains 17 residues. The ends lost 0 bases at V and 6 bases at J; junction bases unmatched: 11.